This T cell receptor beta chain was recovered during a study of blood T cell repertoires in COVID-19 (dated by TCRdb to 2018 to 2021). Broadly, across the study: The collaborator samples originated in the United States, Italy and Spain and spanned the acute and convalescent phases of COVID-19. The prospective study material was composed of cDNA or gDNA derived from T cells, B-cell-depleted T cells, or PBMCs. Deeply sampled blood TCRbeta repertoires from subjects exposed to, actively infected with, or recovered from COVID-19 were included in the dataset. A freely available public database, intended as a resource for researchers studying the immune response to SARS-CoV-2, is where the repertoires were released. The samples were drawn from two sources: the first 160 participants of the ongoing ImmuneRACE study, and over 1,000 subjects contributed by 6 global collaborators. Nearly every sample came with metadata listing a de-identified subject ID, COVID-19 status, age in years and sex. Where available, HLA class I and class II types were taken from metadata supplied by the sample provider and were not determined by assay-based typing.

Results and caveats for the whole study, not just this receptor: The amount of clinical and demographic metadata varied by source and participant and was provided uncurated.

TCRbeta CDR3 regions were amplified from genomic DNA using the immunoSEQ Assay, a bias-controlled multiplex PCR. Concerning the study's data processing: Within the assay, amplification of reference gene primers was used to estimate how many nucleated cells each sample contained. Sequence reads were collapsed and filtered to measure the absolute abundance of every unique TCRbeta CDR3 rearrangement. Productive Simpson clonality was computed per sample as the square root of Simpson's diversity index over productive rearrangements. TCRdb limited this immuneACCESS table to in-frame rearrangements with V and J called. A share of clones is missing; checked studies link under half to unresolved V genes, and the rest is unexplained. That table furnishes V, J and clone size, whereas the DNA furnished D and trimming. The sample profile shows 250,000 or so clones; about 89% of them were found once. The top ten constitute over 8% of the sample.

At the junction V is shortened by 5 bases and J by 3 bases, with 14 bases in between. Counted from cysteine to phenylalanine, this CDR3 has 14 amino acids. Kept here is only the CDR3 DNA, which spans 42 bases and is read in frame from base 1. According to the germline V gene, CDR1 reads SGHRS and CDR2 reads YFSETQ. A note on this clone: What antigen it recognizes has not been identified. No base-level quality is on record; no much larger clone is a single base apart.

Each collaborating institution followed its own protocols to collect whole blood in K2EDTA tubes. Collaborator samples were shipped for TCRbeta analysis as frozen whole blood, isolated PBMCs, or DNA extracted from either sample type. This receptor was obtained from a man between 35 and 55 years old with active or convalescent COVID-19. The chain is assembled from TRBV5-1 and TRBJ2-5; a tentative D match to TRBD1 spans 5 bases. Sequencing input: peripheral blood. The DNA is as follows: TGCGCCAGCAGAGCCCTCCGACAGAAAGAGACCCAGTACTTC. This yields the protein CASRALRQKETQYF.